The table lists the clone carrying this T cell receptor beta chain with a few counts. Using a J-beta primer mix together with a sample-barcoded 5' primer, a second PCR was run for roughly 6 to 12 cycles. TCRdb ran MiXCR on the 5' RACE reads and lists one entry per CDR3 protein. Found here are some 1.8 million distinct CDR3 sequences, roughly 43% of them singletons; the top ten hold 23%. The sample is drawn from a study of blood T cells in healthy people across ages. Peripheral blood, roughly 11 milliliters per donor, was collected. The V and J ends lost 5 bases and 9 bases, in that order; junction bases with no gene match: 10. The CDR3 contains 15 residues.

What was sequenced was blood. V is TRBV12-3 or TRBV12-4 and J is TRBJ2-1; TRBD2 agrees at 10 bases. The receptor was isolated from a human donor in good health. The CDR3 region is CASSVSGGSHFEQFF. In DNA form, the CDR3 reads TGTGCCAGCAGTGTTAGCGGGGGGAGTCATTTTGAGCAGTTCTTC.